This TCR beta chain emerged from a study of cytomegalovirus exposure and HLA in healthy donors. Study results and caveats: Cytomegalovirus association was listed for 164 TCR beta chains.

Trimming shortened V by 3 bases and J by 3 bases, and 6 bases separated the two germline ends. Germline-derived CDR1 and CDR2 are LNHDA and SQIVND (reference sequence). The CDR3 runs 12 residues. As concerns this clone: Its specificity is not known.

The PCR used 60 Vbeta and 13 Jbeta primers. This table comes from immunoSEQ multiplex PCR, and its TCRdb copy is limited to in-frame clones, with some not included. The sample consists of 100,000 to 150,000 clones, over 70% of them appearing once. The source of this sequence is a woman between 18 and 29 years old in good health and CMV-seronegative. The genes are TRBV19 and TRBJ2-7; no firm D call. The sample consisted of PBMCs. The CDR3 DNA is TGTGCCAGTAGTATCCTAAACTACGAGCAGTACTTC. This sequence encodes CASSILNYEQYF.